Presented here are 15 T cell receptor beta chains from one specimen sequenced in a study of OX40 agonist ivuxolimab in advanced cancers. The data were produced by immunoSEQ multiplex PCR, yet TCRdb's version contains in-frame clones alone and is incomplete. Of 90,000 or so clones listed, around 91% are singletons. The sequences come from CD4+ or CD8+ T cells sorted from blood, collected in a trial of the OX40 agonist ivuxolimab. These receptors were taken from an adult with an advanced solid tumor such as melanoma, head and neck, liver or kidney cancer.

The J gene is TRBJ2-1, the V gene TRBV5-1; the D gene is possibly TRBD2 (6 bases). V was pared by 0 bases and J by 6 bases, with 10 bases between. The V gene's germline CDR1 is SGHRS and CDR2 YFSETQ. This CDR3 is 14 amino acids long. DNA of the CDR3: TGCGCCAGCAGCTTGGTTGCGGGACCCAATGAGCAGTTCTTC. This encodes CASSLVAGPNEQFF.

Only one count was recorded for this clone. The chain couples TRBV6-6 to TRBJ2-7; a possible D gene is TRBD1 (5 bases). CDR1 MNHNY and CDR2 SVGAGI come from the germline V gene (reference sequence). The CDR3 is 14 amino acids. The V gene lost 4 bases and the J gene lost 2 bases, with 12 bases spanning the gap. The CDR3 DNA reads as TGTGCCAGCAGTTTAGGAAGGGGAACCTACGAGCAGTACTTC. Translation: CASSLGRGTYEQYF.

V gene TRBV6-6 combines with J gene TRBJ2-1; D is unresolved. Germline CDR1 MNHNY, CDR2 SVGAGI (reference sequence). Trimming took 0 bases from V and 5 from J, leaving 11 bases between them. The CDR3 consists of 15 residues. The chain's CDR3 is CASSYSTLSNNEQFF. CDR3 in DNA: TGTGCCAGCAGTTACTCGACTCTATCCAACAATGAGCAGTTCTTC.

In the case of this clone: Other DNA sequences in this specimen translate into the identical CDR3. This chain connects TRBV14 to TRBJ1-5, with 9 bases lining up with TRBD1. V shed 4 bases and J 11 bases; nucleotides not matched to a gene: 12. The CDR3 sequence is 15 residues long. Germline V lookup: CDR1 SGHDN, CDR2 FVKESK. CDR3: CASSPPGQGQSAQHF. The CDR3 coding sequence is TGTGCCAGCAGCCCGCCGGGACAGGGACAATCAGCCCAGCATTTT.

This chain links TRBV5-4 with TRBJ1-2; tentatively, D is TRBD1 (5 bases). In germline, CDR1 is SGHNT, CDR2 YYREEE (reference sequence). Trimming stripped 0 bases from V and 7 bases from J, with 10 bases between. The CDR3 has 13 amino acids. CDR3 coding DNA: TGTGCCAGCAGCTTGGGGGGGTCGAGTGGCTACACCTTC. Its protein product is CASSLGGSSGYTF.

The rearrangement links TRBV11-3 to TRBJ2-5, with TRBD1 as a possible D gene (6 bases). Germline V gives CDR1 SGHNT, CDR2 YENEEA. The CDR3 is 13 residues long. V lost 3 bases to trimming and J lost 4 bases, with 9 bases between them. The CDR3 sequence is CASSFQGSETQYF. Here the CDR3 DNA reads TGTGCCAGCAGCTTTCAGGGGTCAGAGACCCAGTACTTC.

V usage is TRBV11-3 and J usage is TRBJ2-3; the D gene is possibly TRBD1 (5 bases). V shed 5 bases and J shed 4 bases, with 16 bases lying between them. Germline CDR1 SGHNT, CDR2 YENEEA. The CDR3 length is 15 residues. The CDR3 bases are TGTGCCAGCAGCAAAGGGCAGGGTGGGGCAGATACGCAGTATTTT. Amino acid sequence: CASSKGQGGADTQYF.

The V and J genes are TRBV5-4 and TRBJ1-4, with unresolved D. This CDR3 is 14 amino acids long. Trimming removed 4 bases at V and 3 bases at J, with 10 bases between. Germline V CDR1 and CDR2: SGHNT, YYREEE (reference sequence). CDR3 DNA: TGTGCCAGCAGCCCAGCAGCGTCTAATGAAAAACTGTTTTTT. Translation: CASSPAASNEKLFF.

The chain carries TRBV4-3 and TRBJ2-3; D unresolved. This CDR3 comprises 13 residues. The germline CDR1 and CDR2 sequences are LGHNA and YSLEER. Trimming shortened V by 5 bases and J by 5 bases, and 11 bases separated the two germline ends. Here the CDR3 DNA reads TGCGCCAGCAGCTTCACAGTGGGAGATACGCAGTATTTT. Its translation is CASSFTVGDTQYF.

The chain joins TRBV5-4 to TRBJ2-7; the match to TRBD1 covers 7 bases. Germline V CDR1 and CDR2: SGHNT, YYREEE (reference sequence). The V and J ends lost 2 bases and 9 bases, in that order; junction bases with no gene match: 11. The CDR3 extends over 14 amino acids. The CDR3 DNA reads as TGTGCCAGCAGCTTAGGACAGGAGGTTTCTCGGCAGTACTTC. This encodes CASSLGQEVSRQYF.

This chain connects TRBV9 to TRBJ2-2, with 13 bases aligning to TRBD2. The CDR3 is 17 residues long. With 0 bases clipped from V and 5 bases from J, the junction kept 4 bases outside the gene matches. Germline V CDR1 and CDR2: SGDLS, YYNGEE. CDR3 sequence reads: CASSVVTSGRYTGELFF. Here the CDR3 DNA reads TGTGCCAGCAGCGTAGTGACTAGCGGGAGGTATACCGGGGAGCTGTTTTTT.

The chain couples TRBV19 to TRBJ2-7; 7 bases are shared with TRBD2. The trim removed 6 bases at V and 0 bases at J, leaving 8 bases unmatched. Germline lookup yields CDR1 LNHDA and CDR2 SQIVND (reference sequence). CDR3 length: 15 residues. CDR3 nucleotides: TGTGCCAGTAGCACCATAGCGGGCAGCTCCTACGAGCAGTACTTC. This translates into CASSTIAGSSYEQYF.

The rearrangement links TRBV7-3 to TRBJ2-1, with 10 bases matching TRBD2. The CDR3 has 16 amino acids. Germline V gene sequence: CDR1 SGHTA, CDR2 FQGTGA. J gave up 10 bases and V 4 bases, and 13 bases lay outside the gene matches. Written as DNA, the CDR3 is TGTGCCAGCAGCTCGACACAACGGACTAGCGGAAGGGAGCAGTTCTTC. Translating it yields CASSSTQRTSGREQFF.

The chain recombines TRBV18 with TRBJ1-1, with D possibly TRBD1 on 6 matching bases. Trimming cost V 4 bases and J 0 bases, with 12 bases left between them. The CDR3 has 15 residues. Germline CDR1 is KGHSH and CDR2 is LQKENI. The CDR3 spells CASSQGHIMNTEAFF. DNA for the CDR3: TGTGCCAGCTCACAGGGACATATAATGAACACTGAAGCTTTCTTT.

V gene TRBV7-3 combines with J gene TRBJ2-1, with TRBD1 matching over 7 bases. Germline V gene lookup returns CDR1 SGHTA and CDR2 FQGTGA. This CDR3 is built from 13 residues. V trimming: 5 bases; J trimming: 7 bases; junction bases outside the gene matches: 5. CDR3 protein: CASSGSQGNEQFF. The DNA for the CDR3 is TGTGCCAGCAGCGGCTCACAGGGGAATGAGCAGTTCTTC.